One and the same sample provided the 23 T cell receptor beta chains below, sequenced in a study of blood T cell repertoires in COVID-19. Sequenced by immunoSEQ multiplex PCR; TCRdb stores in-frame clones only, minus some. The table lists under 100,000 clones, under 90% of them singletons, with 3% to 4% in the top ten. Input material: peripheral blood. These receptor sequences come from a woman in her 70s with acute or convalescent COVID-19.

This clone was observed a single time. The V call is TRBV2, the J call TRBJ2-2; possibly TRBD2 for D (6 bases). V was trimmed by 8 bases and J by 7 bases, leaving 23 bases between them. CDR3 size: 16 residues. Germline loops: CDR1 SNHLY, CDR2 FYNNEI. This CDR3 reads CASEFGGQGLHGELFF. DNA of the CDR3: TGTGCCAGCGAGTTTGGAGGGCAGGGCCTCCACGGGGAGCTGTTTTTT. The full variable domain, in which reference TRBV2 and TRBJ2-2 provide the parts outside the CDR3, is EPEVTQTPSHQVTQMGQEVILRCVPISNHLYFYWYRQILGQKVEFLVSFYNNEISEKSEIFDDQFSVERPDGSNFTLKIRSTKLEDSAMYFCASEFGGQGLHGELFFGEGSRLTVL.

The V call is TRBV10-3, the J call TRBJ1-2; 7 bases are a match to TRBD1. Germline V gene data show CDR1 as ENHRY and CDR2 as SYGVKD. V was pared by 7 bases and J by 5 bases, with 4 bases of the junction left unmatched. The CDR3 sequence is 12 residues long. In DNA form, the CDR3 reads TGTGCCATCAAGGCCAGGGGGTATGGCTACACCTTC. Protein sequence: CAIKARGYGYTF.

The chain uses TRBV28 and TRBJ2-5, with TRBD2 identical over 9 bases. Germline-derived CDR1 and CDR2 are MDHEN and SYDVKM. V was pared by 4 bases and J by 7 bases, with 10 bases of the junction left unmatched. This CDR3 is 15 amino acids long. The CDR3 reads CASSSPAGGRGTQYF. The CDR3 DNA sequence: TGTGCCAGCAGTTCCCCCGCGGGAGGGCGGGGGACCCAGTACTTC. The entire variable domain, with the rest obtained from reference TRBV28 and TRBJ2-5, is as follows: DVKVTQSSRYLVKRTGEKVFLECVQDMDHENMFWYRQDPGLGLRLIYFSYDVKMKEKGDIPEGYSVSREKKERFSLILESASTNQTSMYLCASSSPAGGRGTQYFGPGTRLLVL.

This chain connects TRBV30 to TRBJ2-7, with TRBD1 matching over 8 bases. CDR3 size: 15 residues. CDR1 and CDR2 from the germline V gene are GTSNPN and SVGIG (reference sequence). J gave up 3 bases and V 4 bases, and 11 bases lay outside the gene matches. For the CDR3, the DNA is TGTGCCTGGACTGAGAACCAGGGGGCGAACTACGAGCAGTACTTC. As protein: CAWTENQGANYEQYF.

The chain carries TRBV19 and TRBJ2-2; 10 bases match TRBD2. V trimming: 0 bases; J trimming: 1 base; junction bases outside the gene matches: 2. The CDR3 totals 17 residues. Germline assignment: CDR1 LNHDA and CDR2 SQIVND (reference sequence). The CDR3 loop reads CASSIDGLAVNTGELFF. The CDR3, as DNA: TGTGCCAGTAGTATAGACGGACTAGCGGTGAACACCGGGGAGCTGTTTTTT.

The rearrangement joins TRBV9 to TRBJ2-7, with TRBD2 as a possible D gene (6 bases). Looked up from germline, CDR1 is SGDLS and CDR2 is YYNGEE. The CDR3 sequence is 14 residues long. Trimming removed 4 bases from V and 1 base from J, with 12 bases in between. CDR3 amino acids: CASSPHGGSYEQYF. In nucleotides, the CDR3 is TGTGCCAGCAGCCCCCACGGGGGATCCTACGAGCAGTACTTC.

The chain carries TRBV11-2 and TRBJ2-1; maybe TRBD2 (5 bases). The CDR3 spans 16 residues. V lost 5 bases and J lost 6, with 20 bases in between. Per the germline V gene, CDR1 is SGHAT and CDR2 is FQNNGV. CDR3 sequence reads: CASSLPSNSRGNEQFF. The CDR3 nucleotides read TGTGCCAGCAGCCTCCCGTCCAACTCCCGGGGCAATGAGCAGTTCTTC.

V usage is TRBV5-1 and J usage is TRBJ2-2, with 9 bases that match TRBD1. Germline V gene data show CDR1 as SGHRS and CDR2 as YFSETQ. The CDR3 covers 16 residues. The V gene end was trimmed by 3 bases and the J gene end by 4 bases; junction bases not matched to a gene: 7. This CDR3 reads CASSSRGQGSTGELFF. In DNA, the CDR3 is TGCGCCAGCAGCTCCCGAGGACAGGGGTCCACCGGGGAGCTGTTTTTT.

The V call is TRBV11-2, the J call TRBJ2-7; TRBD2 matches at 13 bases. The CDR3 is 16 amino acids. The germline CDR1 and CDR2 sequences are SGHAT and FQNNGV. J gave up 4 bases and V 4 bases, and 7 bases lay outside the gene matches. The DNA for the CDR3 is TGTGCCAGCAGCTCCCCACTAGCGGGAGGGTCGTACGAGCAGTACTTC. Protein: CASSSPLAGGSYEQYF.

CDR3 in amino acids: CASSWGGESGNTIYF. The CDR3 DNA reads TGTGCCAGCAGCTGGGGGGGGGAGTCTGGAAACACCATATATTTT. This chain links TRBV7-2 with TRBJ1-3; D perhaps matches TRBD1 (5 bases). Trimming shortened V by 4 bases and J by 1 base, and 11 bases separated the two germline ends. This CDR3 is 15 amino acids long. Germline V gene lookup returns CDR1 SGHTA and CDR2 FQGNSA.

The gene calls are TRBV6-4 and TRBJ1-2, with D unclear. V lost 0 bases, J lost 4 bases, and 3 bases lay in between. CDR3 size: 12 residues. The V gene's germline CDR1 is MRHNA and CDR2 SNTAGT. CDR3 DNA sequence: TGTGCCAGCAGTGACTCGGCCTATGGCTACACCTTC. This gives the protein CASSDSAYGYTF.

The chain couples TRBV19 to TRBJ1-3, with D tentatively TRBD1 (5 bases). The V end lost 9 bases, the J end lost 0 bases, and 15 bases lay between the germline ends. Germline lookup yields CDR1 LNHDA and CDR2 SQIVND (reference sequence). This CDR3 has 15 amino acids. CDR3 amino acids: CASQAGRSSGNTIYF. The CDR3, as DNA: TGTGCCAGCCAGGCAGGGCGAAGCTCTGGAAACACCATATATTTT.

The J gene is TRBJ1-3, the V gene TRBV4-1, with TRBD1 identical over 7 bases. The germline V gene has CDR1 MGHRA and CDR2 YSYEKL. The V gene end was trimmed by 0 bases and the J gene end by 2 bases; junction bases not matched to a gene: 7. The CDR3 runs to 17 residues. CDR3 amino acids: CASSQERQGIAGNTIYF. The CDR3 DNA is TGCGCCAGCAGCCAAGAACGACAGGGTATTGCTGGAAACACCATATATTTT.

The chain links TRBV30 to TRBJ2-7; D gene unclear. Trimming stripped 0 bases from V and 8 bases from J, with 14 bases between. The length of the CDR3 is 13 residues. Germline lookup yields CDR1 GTSNPN and CDR2 SVGIG (reference sequence). CDR3 in amino acids: CAWSVRGITKQYF. CDR3 in DNA: TGTGCCTGGAGTGTACGAGGTATTACGAAGCAGTACTTC. Full variable domain (remainder filled in from reference TRBV30 and TRBJ2-7): SQTIHQWPATLVQPVGSPLSLECTVEGTSNPNLYWYRQAAGRGLQLLFYSVGIGQISSEVPQNLSASRPQDRQFILSSKKLLLSDSGFYLCAWSVRGITKQYFGPGTRLTVT.

CDR3 region: CASSPRTGAQYF. The CDR3, as DNA: TGTGCCAGCAGCCCAAGGACGGGAGCGCAGTATTTT. The genes are TRBV4-2 and TRBJ2-3; possibly TRBD2 for D (6 bases). Germline assignment: CDR1 LGHNA and CDR2 YNFKEQ. The CDR3 extends over 12 amino acids. V dropped 4 bases and J dropped 10 bases, with 12 bases sitting between them.

The chain is built from TRBV15 and TRBJ2-3, with 10 bases aligning to TRBD2. With V trimmed by 4 bases and J by 4 bases, 5 bases remained unmatched. Germline V gene sequence: CDR1 LNHNV, CDR2 YYDKDF (reference sequence). CDR3 length: 15 amino acids. CDR3 loop: CATSTILAGADTQYF. In DNA, the CDR3 is TGTGCCACCAGCACTATTCTAGCGGGAGCAGATACGCAGTATTTT.

This clone has just one count. The genes are TRBV12-3 or TRBV12-4 and TRBJ1-4; 7 bases are a match to TRBD1. CDR3 length: 13 amino acids. V was clipped by 7 bases and J by 6 bases; unmatched bases: 5. In DNA, the CDR3 is TGTGCCAGCACCGCCGACAGGGATGAAAAACTGTTTTTT. This encodes CASTADRDEKLFF.

This clone was observed a single time. This rearrangement joins TRBV28 to TRBJ1-5, with 8 bases matching TRBD1. This CDR3 has 14 residues. The trim removed 5 bases at V and 1 base at J, leaving 1 base unmatched. The V gene's germline CDR1 is MDHEN and CDR2 SYDVKM. The CDR3 region has the DNA TGTGCCAGCAGTCGACAGGGGAGCAATCAGCCCCAGCATTTT. It specifies CASSRQGSNQPQHF.

The chain recombines TRBV10-3 with TRBJ1-2; D perhaps matches TRBD1 (6 bases). There are 13 residues in the CDR3. The V and J ends lost 6 bases and 3 bases respectively, with 11 bases between them. Germline CDR1 is ENHRY and CDR2 is SYGVKD. CDR3 DNA: TGTGCCATCAGGGGCCAGGGGTACTATGGCTACACCTTC. As protein: CAIRGQGYYGYTF.

Only one count was recorded for this clone. V and J are TRBV28 and TRBJ2-7; 8 bases match TRBD1. Germline lookup yields CDR1 MDHEN and CDR2 SYDVKM. This CDR3 spans 15 amino acids. V was pared by 6 bases and J by 1 base, with 8 bases of the junction left unmatched. CDR3 amino acids: CASRRGQGPSYEQYV. CDR3 sequence (DNA): TGTGCCAGCAGGCGCGGACAGGGACCATCCTACGAGCAGTACGTC.

The DNA for the CDR3 is TGCGCCAGCAGGGGGACTAGCGGGGTATTCTACGAGCAGTACTTC. Encoded protein: CASRGTSGVFYEQYF. This sequence joins TRBV5-1 and TRBJ2-7, with TRBD2 identical over 13 bases. The V segment lost 5 bases and the J segment 3 bases; nucleotides outside the gene matches: 5. Looked up from germline, CDR1 is SGHRS and CDR2 is YFSETQ. The CDR3 spans 15 residues.

The chain uses TRBV7-6 and TRBJ1-3, with D maybe TRBD1 (6 bases). Germline lookup yields CDR1 SGHVS and CDR2 FNYEAQ. The CDR3 has 17 residues. V lost 1 base, J lost 1 base, and 14 bases lay in between. CDR3 in DNA: TGTGCCAGCAGCTTAGGGGGGACAATTTCTTCTGGAAACACCATATATTTT. Amino acids: CASSLGGTISSGNTIYF. Full variable domain (outside the CDR3, taken from reference TRBV7-6 and TRBJ1-3): GAGVSQSPRYKVTKRGQDVALRCDPISGHVSLYWYRQALGQGPEFLTYFNYEAQQDKSGLPNDRFSAERPEGSISTLTIQRTEQRDSAMYRCASSLGGTISSGNTIYFGEGSWLTVV.

The chain employs TRBV29-1 and TRBJ2-1, with D possibly being TRBD2 (6 bases). The CDR3 runs to 16 residues. The V and J ends lost 3 bases and 0 bases respectively, with 15 bases between them. Germline CDR1 reads SQVTM; CDR2 reads ANQGSEA. CDR3 DNA: TGCAGCGTTGAGCAGAGCGGGCCTAGCTCCTACAATGAGCAGTTCTTC. It translates to CSVEQSGPSSYNEQFF.